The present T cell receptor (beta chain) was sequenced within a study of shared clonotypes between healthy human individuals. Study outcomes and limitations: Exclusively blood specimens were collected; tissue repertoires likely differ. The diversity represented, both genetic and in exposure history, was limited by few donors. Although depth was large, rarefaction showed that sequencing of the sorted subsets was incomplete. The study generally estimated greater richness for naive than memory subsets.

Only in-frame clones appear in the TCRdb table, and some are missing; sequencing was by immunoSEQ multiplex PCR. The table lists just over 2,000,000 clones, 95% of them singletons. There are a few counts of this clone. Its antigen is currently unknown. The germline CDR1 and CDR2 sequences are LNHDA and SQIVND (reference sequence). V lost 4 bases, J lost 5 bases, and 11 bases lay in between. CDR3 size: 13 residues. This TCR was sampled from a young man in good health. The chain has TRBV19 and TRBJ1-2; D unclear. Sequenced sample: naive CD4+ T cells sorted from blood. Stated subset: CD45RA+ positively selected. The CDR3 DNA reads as TGTGCCAGTAGTAAGGACGGACCGTATGGCTACACCTTC. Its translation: CASSKDGPYGYTF.